The 24 T cell receptor beta chains presented below share a single source sample, sequenced in a study of cytomegalovirus exposure and HLA in healthy donors. PCR involved 60 Vbeta and 13 Jbeta primers. Produced via immunoSEQ multiplex PCR; TCRdb's table is partial and in-frame only. The data contain under 200,000 clones, over 65% of them singletons. What was sequenced was PBMCs. The receptors shown here come from a woman between 35 and 50 years old in good health and CMV-seropositive.

This chain joins TRBV20-1 and TRBJ1-1; a weak D match, TRBD1 (5 bases). V lost 5 bases to trimming and J lost 6 bases, with 10 bases between them. The CDR3 is 11 residues long. Germline CDR1 reads DFQATT; CDR2 reads SNEGSKA (reference sequence). CDR3 DNA sequence: TGCAGTGCTCCGGGGGGGGCTGAAGCTTTCTTT. Translating gives CSAPGGAEAFF.

V is TRBV6-5 and J is TRBJ2-5; 8 bases map to TRBD2. The DNA end lines up better with TRBJ2-7; the J call may be wrong. The germline V gene has CDR1 MNHEY and CDR2 SVGAGI. The CDR3 extends over 13 amino acids. CDR3 loop: CASKRAGDYEQYF. CDR3 nucleotides: TGTGCCAGCAAGAGAGCGGGGGACTACGAGCAGTACTTC.

This clone was seen only a few times. The gene calls are TRBV5-6 and TRBJ1-1; tentative D call: TRBD1 (6 bases). CDR1 and CDR2 (germline): SGHDT, YYEEEE. The CDR3 length is 12 residues. With 4 bases removed from V and 6 bases from J, the gap between germline ends came to 10 bases. The CDR3: CASSVGTPEAFF. CDR3 bases: TGTGCCAGCAGCGTAGGGACACCTGAAGCTTTCTTT.

The chain recombines TRBV6-8 with TRBJ1-6, with a tentative D call TRBD1 (5 bases). V gave up 4 bases and J gave up 5 bases, with 9 bases separating them. In germline, CDR1 is MNHGY, CDR2 SAAAGT. The CDR3 runs 14 residues. The CDR3 bases are TGTGCCAGCAGTTGGGGGGAGGATAATTCACCCCTCCACTTT. It is translated as CASSWGEDNSPLHF.

The chain has TRBV7-2 and TRBJ2-5; TRBD2 matches at 9 bases. Trimming cost V 3 bases and J 2 bases; bases outside gene matches: 10. The germline CDR1 and CDR2 sequences are SGHTA and FQGNSA. The CDR3 runs 17 residues. The CDR3 region is CASSLRAGGPGQETQYF. The CDR3 coding sequence is TGTGCCAGCAGCTTGAGGGCGGGGGGGCCCGGGCAAGAGACCCAGTACTTC. The full variable domain, rest sourced from reference TRBV7-2 and TRBJ2-5, is GAGVSQSPSNKVTEKGKDVELRCDPISGHTALYWYRQSLGQGLEFLIYFQGNSAPDKSGLPSDRFSAERTGGSVSTLTIQRTQQEDSAVYLCASSLRAGGPGQETQYFGPGTRLLVL.

This chain uses TRBV28 with TRBJ2-1, with a possible D match to TRBD1 (5 bases). Trimming removed 5 bases at V and 4 bases at J, with 15 bases between. Germline V gene data show CDR1 as MDHEN and CDR2 as SYDVKM. CDR3 length: 15 residues. The CDR3 DNA reads as TGTGCCAGCAGTGCCGCCCAGGGTTCATACAATGAGCAGTTCTTC. Amino acids: CASSAAQGSYNEQFF.

The CDR3 region is CASTPTQGIDTGELFF. The CDR3, as DNA: TGTGCCAGCACTCCAACACAGGGGATAGACACCGGGGAGCTGTTTTTT. J is TRBJ2-2 and V is TRBV28, with 7 positions matching TRBD1. Germline CDR1 and CDR2: MDHEN and SYDVKM. This CDR3 contains 16 residues. After removal of 7 bases from V and 3 bases from J, the junction contained 11 bases not matched to a gene.

The chain joins TRBV28 to TRBJ1-1, with TRBD1 identical over 8 bases. The CDR3 has 14 amino acids. CDR1 and CDR2 from the germline V gene are MDHEN and SYDVKM. V lost 8 bases to trimming and J lost 0 bases; unmatched junction nucleotides: 5. The CDR3 sequence is CASQTGALNTEAFF. In nucleotides, the CDR3 is TGTGCCAGCCAGACAGGGGCCCTGAACACTGAAGCTTTCTTT.

The chain is built from TRBV6-5 and TRBJ2-5; D is unresolved. TRBJ2-7 matches the DNA end more closely, so the J call is doubtful. The V gene's germline CDR1 is MNHEY and CDR2 SVGAGI. The CDR3 totals 13 residues. The CDR3 sequence: CASSYSSIYEQYF. The CDR3 DNA reads TGTGCCAGCAGTTACTCTAGCATATACGAGCAGTACTTC.

The chain couples TRBV11-2 to TRBJ2-7, with 8 nucleotides matching TRBD1. Germline CDR1 and CDR2: SGHAT and FQNNGV. V lost 2 bases, J lost 3 bases, and 9 bases stayed unmatched. The length of the CDR3 is 16 residues. For the CDR3, the DNA is TGTGCCAGCAGCTTAATTGACAGGGGTGGGGTCTACGAGCAGTACTTC. Protein product: CASSLIDRGGVYEQYF. The full variable domain, rest sourced from reference TRBV11-2 and TRBJ2-7, is EAGVAQSPRYKIIEKRQSVAFWCNPISGHATLYWYQQILGQGPKLLIQFQNNGVVDDSQLPKDRFSAERLKGVDSTLKIQPAKLEDSAVYLCASSLIDRGGVYEQYFGPGTRLTVT.

This clone was seen more than once but under ten times. The chain uses TRBV6-5 and TRBJ2-5, with 8 bases lining up with TRBD1. V trimming: 6 bases; J trimming: 4 bases; junction bases outside the gene matches: 7. Per the germline V gene, CDR1 is MNHEY and CDR2 is SVGAGI. CDR3 length equals 14 residues. The CDR3 DNA reads TGTGCCAGCAGCCACAGGGGGGAAGGAGAGACCCAGTACTTC. Translating gives CASSHRGEGETQYF.

In this sample, this clone turned up a few times. The V and J genes are TRBV6-6 and TRBJ2-2; 11 bases map to TRBD2. Germline V gene sequence: CDR1 MNHNY, CDR2 SVGAGI (reference sequence). V was pared by 4 bases and J by 6 bases, with 1 base of the junction left unmatched. This CDR3 has 14 amino acids. CDR3 region: CASSFSGGAGELFF. CDR3 coding DNA: TGTGCCAGCAGTTTTAGCGGGGGGGCCGGGGAGCTGTTTTTT.

The chain links TRBV15 to TRBJ2-1; D is possibly TRBD1 (5 bases). CDR1 is LNHNV, CDR2 YYDKDF, per germline (reference sequence). Trimming removed 3 bases from V and 10 bases from J, with 10 bases in between. The CDR3 consists of 12 residues. CDR3 coding DNA: TGTGCCACCAGCAGTGAGACAGTCGAGCAGTTCTTC. Translating it yields CATSSETVEQFF.

The V and J genes are TRBV27 and TRBJ2-5, with 8 bases identical to TRBD1. Germline V gene data show CDR1 as MNHEY and CDR2 as SMNVEV (reference sequence). With V trimmed by 5 bases and J by 4 bases, 6 bases remained unmatched. The CDR3 sequence is 14 residues long. CDR3 sequence (DNA): TGTGCCAGCAGTCCGAGGACAGGGCTAGAGACCCAGTACTTC. Translated, it gives CASSPRTGLETQYF.

This clone was picked up a small number of times. The chain joins TRBV5-4 to TRBJ2-1; no definite D call. Germline CDR1 is SGHNT and CDR2 is YYREEE (reference sequence). Trimming cost V 0 bases and J 9 bases, with 7 bases left between them. There are 12 residues in the CDR3. The CDR3 sequence: CASSLEIGEQFF. CDR3 sequence (DNA): TGTGCCAGCAGCTTGGAAATCGGTGAGCAGTTCTTC.

This chain links TRBV5-5 with TRBJ2-6, with D unclear. V was pared by 1 base and J by 0 bases, with 5 bases between. CDR1 and CDR2 from the germline V gene are SGHKS and YYEKEE (reference sequence). The CDR3 has 15 residues. This CDR3 reads CASSLTASGANVLTF. The CDR3 region has the DNA TGTGCCAGCAGCTTGACAGCCTCTGGGGCCAACGTCCTGACTTTC.

J is TRBJ2-7 and V is TRBV5-6; D remains ambiguous. The CDR3 totals 12 residues. CDR1 and CDR2 (germline): SGHDT, YYEEEE. The V and J ends lost 2 bases and 6 bases respectively, with 9 bases between them. Here the CDR3 DNA reads TGTGCCAGCAGCTTTTCGCGCTGCGAGCAGTACTTC. It yields the protein CASSFSRCEQYF.

The chain combines TRBV20-1 with TRBJ2-5; 8 bases map to TRBD1. The CDR3 is 11 residues long. Germline lookup yields CDR1 DFQATT and CDR2 SNEGSKA (reference sequence). V dropped 6 bases and J dropped 6; count of bases not matched to a gene: 3. The DNA for the CDR3 is TGCAGTGCCTGGGACAGGCAGACCCAGTACTTC. Protein product: CSAWDRQTQYF.

DNA of the CDR3: TGTGCCAGCAGTTCGGGAAGTAAGCCTTCTAATGAAAAACTGTTTTTT. Translated, it gives CASSSGSKPSNEKLFF. This chain links TRBV28 with TRBJ1-4; D uncertain. The CDR3 totals 16 residues. Trimming pared 4 bases from V and 3 bases from J, leaving 15 bases between. From germline, CDR1 is MDHEN and CDR2 SYDVKM.

The chain is built from TRBV9 and TRBJ2-2, with a weak D call TRBD2 (7 bases). Trimming pared 0 bases from V and 5 bases from J, leaving 11 bases between. The germline gives CDR1 SGDLS, CDR2 YYNGEE. This CDR3 region has 15 residues. CDR3 sequence reads: CASSVVGGGTGELFF. DNA for the CDR3: TGTGCCAGCAGCGTAGTGGGAGGGGGGACCGGGGAGCTGTTTTTT.

This clone was seen more than once but under ten times. The chain carries TRBV4-3 and TRBJ1-1, with 8 bases that match TRBD1. From germline, CDR1 is LGHNA and CDR2 YSLEER. CDR3 length: 14 residues. The J segment lost 7 bases and the V segment lost 2 bases, leaving 6 bases of the junction unmatched. CDR3 nucleotide sequence: TGCGCCAGCAGCCAACAGGGGGCAAGGGGTGAAGCTTTCTTT. Translation: CASSQQGARGEAFF.

The chain links TRBV5-8 to TRBJ1-1; 7 bases align to TRBD1. This CDR3 contains 15 residues. Germline loops: CDR1 SGHTS, CDR2 YDEGEE. The J segment lost 0 bases and the V segment lost 9 bases, leaving 11 bases of the junction unmatched. CDR3 protein: CAISGQDAMNTEAFF. The DNA of the CDR3 is TGTGCCATCTCCGGACAGGACGCCATGAACACTGAAGCTTTCTTT.

This clone was observed a few times. The genes are TRBV7-2 and TRBJ2-2; TRBD1 might be the D (5 bases). Trimming removed 5 bases from V and 1 base from J, with 14 bases in between. The germline V gene encodes CDR1 SGHTA and CDR2 FQGNSA. The CDR3 consists of 16 residues. As DNA, the CDR3 is TGTGCCAGCAGCCTGCAGACAGTCGAGAACACCGGGGAGCTGTTTTTT. Amino acids: CASSLQTVENTGELFF.

A single count supports this clone. The chain joins TRBV4-2 to TRBJ1-2; possible D gene TRBD1, 6 bases. The CDR3 is 18 residues long. Trimming shortened V by 0 bases and J by 8 bases, and 25 bases separated the two germline ends. Germline V CDR1 and CDR2: LGHNA, YNFKEQ. CDR3 coding DNA: TGTGCCAGCAGCCAAGATCCGGTAGGGACATTCCTGGAAGGAGGCTACACCTTC. Translation gives CASSQDPVGTFLEGGYTF.